These T cell receptor beta chains were read from a single sample in a study of Ad26.COV2.S vaccination and SARS-CoV-2 variants. The method was immunoSEQ multiplex PCR; TCRdb's version includes in-frame clones alone and lacks a portion of them. The table includes about 250,000 clones, 87% detected once. Sequenced here: peripheral blood, sampled in a trial of Ad26.COV2.S vaccine versus placebo. All receptors come from a person between 18 and 59 years old who received the Ad26.COV2.S COVID-19 vaccine or a placebo. Each CDR3 is given with its conserved first and last residue. A D gene is named only where the DNA matches it firmly. Only some rows state a clone size, as once, few, many or a class for expanded clones.

TRBJ1-4 | NA | NA | TRBV30 | TGTGCCTGGAGCCTCCCGATCGGGAAAACTAATGAAAAACTGTTTTTT | CAWSLPIGKTNEKLFF
TRBJ2-7 | TRBD2 | NA | TRBV15 | TGTGCCACCAGCAGCCCATCCGTAGCGGGGGGCTACGAGCAGTACTTC | CATSSPSVAGGYEQYF
TRBJ1-2 | NA | few | TRBV15 | TGTGCCACCAGCAGCCACAGGGAAGGCTACACCTTC | CATSSHREGYTF
TRBJ1-2 | NA | NA | TRBV28 | TGTGCCAGCAGTTTTACGGACGTTTATGGCTACACCTTC | CASSFTDVYGYTF
TRBJ2-1 | TRBD1 | NA | TRBV19 | TGTGCCAGTATGGGACAGGCCACCTACAATGAGCAGTTCTTC | CASMGQATYNEQFF
TRBJ2-3 | NA | once | TRBV5-1 | TGCGCCAGCAGCTCTCAGGGACCCGCCGGAGATACGCAGTATTTT | CASSSQGPAGDTQYF
TRBJ2-1 | TRBD2 | NA | TRBV9 | TGTGCCAGCAGCGTAACGAGGGCTAGCGGAATTCATGAGCAGTTCTTC | CASSVTRASGIHEQFF
TRBJ2-7 | TRBD1 | NA | TRBV12-5 | TGTGCTAGTGGTAATACAGGGGGCCCCTCCCTAGACTTC | CASGNTGGPSLDF
TRBJ1-2 | TRBD1 | NA | TRBV6-5 | TGTGCCAGCAGCCACCGGGACAGGGGGAACTATGGCTACACCTTC | CASSHRDRGNYGYTF
TRBJ1-6 | NA | NA | TRBV11-2 | TGTGCCAGCAGCTTAGATTCACCCCTCCACTTT | CASSLDSPLHF
TRBJ2-7 | NA | NA | TRBV15 | TGTGCCACCAGCAGAGTTACAGACCTAAGAAACGAGCAGTACTTC | CATSRVTDLRNEQYF
TRBJ2-7 | NA | NA | TRBV6-1 | TGTGCCAGCAGTGACCCCGGGACTGGAACCTACGAGCAGTACTTC | CASSDPGTGTYEQYF
TRBJ2-1 | TRBD1 | NA | TRBV24-1 | TGTGCCACCAGTGATAGTGGACAGGGAAAGAATGAGCAGTTCTTC | CATSDSGQGKNEQFF
TRBJ1-2 | TRBD1 | NA | TRBV28 | TGTGCCAGCACCGCCCAGGGGGGGACTTATGGCTACACCTTC | CASTAQGGTYGYTF
TRBJ2-5 | NA | NA | TRBV2 | TGTGCCAGCAGGAGGGAGTGGCAAGAGACCCAGTACTTC | CASRREWQETQYF
TRBJ2-5 | NA | NA | TRBV3-1/TRBV3-2 | TGTGCCAGCAGCCAATGGGGGTCAGAAGAGACCCAGTACTTC | CASSQWGSEETQYF
TRBJ1-1 | NA | NA | TRBV18 | TGTGCCAGCTCACCGAGCGGGGGGGGCACTGAAGCTTTCTTT | CASSPSGGGTEAFF
TRBJ2-5 | NA | NA | TRBV19 | TGTGCCAGTAGTATATTTCTGGCAGGGCGAGAGACCCAGTACTTC | CASSIFLAGRETQYF
TRBJ2-7 | NA | NA | TRBV7-6 | TGTGCCAGCAGTCCCTCCTCCCAGTTGCCCTACGAGCAGTACTTC | CASSPSSQLPYEQYF
TRBJ2-2 | NA | NA | TRBV5-8 | TGTGCCAGCAGCTTGGGGCGGACGCGCGGGGAGCTGTTTTTT | CASSLGRTRGELFF
TRBJ1-5 | NA | NA | TRBV6-6 | TGTGCCAGCAGTTACTCTCTCAGTCAGCCCCAGCATTTT | CASSYSLSQPQHF
TRBJ2-5 | TRBD2 | NA | TRBV30 | TGTGCCTGGAGGCCTAAAGGGCTAGCGGGAGCCCAAGAGACCCAGTACTTC | CAWRPKGLAGAQETQYF
TRBJ2-1 | TRBD2 | NA | TRBV5-1 | TGCGCCAGCAGCTTGGCCTTATCGCGGGGCGGGGGGCAGTTCTTC | CASSLALSRGGGQFF
TRBJ1-5 | TRBD1 | NA | TRBV7-2 | TGTGCCAGCAGTACACAGGGGGCGGGCTCCAATCAGCCCCAGCATTTT | CASSTQGAGSNQPQHF
TRBJ1-1 | NA | few | TRBV6-2/TRBV6-3 | TGTGCCAGCAACCCTTTTGGTTGGAACACTGAAGCTTTCTTT | CASNPFGWNTEAFF
TRBJ1-5 | NA | NA | TRBV3-1/TRBV3-2 | TGTGCCAGCAGCCAAAAACAGGATAGCAATCAGCCCCAGCATTTT | CASSQKQDSNQPQHF
TRBJ2-1 | TRBD2 | NA | TRBV11-2 | TGTGCCAGCAGCTTGGGGGGAGGTAGCGGGAGAGGTTACAATGAGCAGTTCTTC | CASSLGGGSGRGYNEQFF
TRBJ2-7 | TRBD2 | NA | TRBV5-1 | TGCGCCAGCAGCTTAGTGACTAGCGGGGTGGGAGAGCAGTACTTC | CASSLVTSGVGEQYF
TRBJ2-1 | TRBD2 | once | TRBV19 | TGTGCCAGTAGTAGGGGACTAGCGGGAGTAGGGTACAATGAGCAGTTCTTC | CASSRGLAGVGYNEQFF
TRBJ2-5 | TRBD2 | NA | TRBV10-1 | TGCGCCAGCAGTGAGGGGACTAGCGGAGAGACCCAGTACTTC | CASSEGTSGETQYF
TRBJ1-2 | NA | NA | TRBV7-9 | TGTGCCAGCAGCTTAGCCGGAGGATATGGCTACACCTTC | CASSLAGGYGYTF
TRBJ2-1 | TRBD2 | NA | TRBV10-3 | TGTGCCATCAGTGATAGCGGGGGGGCCTACCCAAACAATGAGCAGTTCTTC | CAISDSGGAYPNNEQFF
TRBJ2-3 | NA | NA | TRBV3-1/TRBV3-2 | TGTGCCAGCAGCCTACGGCGGGGAGCCGCTAGCACAGATACGCAGTATTTT | CASSLRRGAASTDTQYF
TRBJ2-5 | NA | NA | TRBV6-5 | TGTGCCAGCAGTTACAGGGTTGGGCAGGGGCGGCAGACCCAGTACTTC | CASSYRVGQGRQTQYF
TRBJ2-2 | NA | NA | TRBV3-1/TRBV3-2 | TGTGCCAGCAGCCATAAGTTAGCAATCACCGGGGAGCTGTTTTTT | CASSHKLAITGELFF
TRBJ1-2 | NA | NA | TRBV7-8 | TGTGCCAGCAGCTTAGTGGGGGTCGCTGGCTACACCTTC | CASSLVGVAGYTF
TRBJ1-2 | TRBD1 | NA | TRBV14 | TGTGCCAGCAGCGGGACAGGGGTCTATGGCTACACCTTC | CASSGTGVYGYTF
TRBJ1-1 | NA | NA | TRBV18 | TGTGCCAGCTCAAGGACGGAGGGGGACACTGAAGCTTTCTTT | CASSRTEGDTEAFF
TRBJ2-2 | NA | once | TRBV3-1/TRBV3-2 | TGTGCCAGCAGCCCATGGGAAACCGGGGAGCTGTTTTTT | CASSPWETGELFF
TRBJ1-1 | NA | NA | TRBV7-9 | TGTGCCAGCAGCGCCGCGGGAATCGCTGAAGCTTTCTTT | CASSAAGIAEAFF
TRBJ2-1 | TRBD2 | NA | TRBV15 | TGTGCCACCAGCAGAGGCCCAGCGGGAGGTTACAATGAGCAGTTCTTC | CATSRGPAGGYNEQFF
TRBJ2-7 | TRBD1 | once | TRBV30 | TGTGCCTGGGATCCGCCGGGACAGGGGGCTTACGAGCAGTACTTC | CAWDPPGQGAYEQYF
TRBJ2-2 | TRBD2 | NA | TRBV6-2/TRBV6-3 | TGTGCCAGCAGTTACTCAGGGACTACCCACACCGGGGAGCTGTTTTTT | CASSYSGTTHTGELFF
TRBJ2-1 | TRBD1 | once | TRBV5-1 | TGCGCCAGCAGCTCACAGGGGGCTGTGAATGAGCAGTTCTTC | CASSSQGAVNEQFF
TRBJ2-7 | TRBD2 | NA | TRBV27 | TGTGCCAGCAGTTTAAGCGGGGCCCTCATCGGCGAGCAGTACTTC | CASSLSGALIGEQYF